This T cell receptor beta chain was recovered during a study of blood T cells in healthy people across ages (dated by TCRdb to between 2014 and 2017). About the investigation overall: In model experiments, template switching captured about one uniquely barcoded TCR beta cDNA molecule for every two T cells. Two additional independent replicas of 1 million unique cDNA reads from the same blood draw were analyzed for two donors (one aged 18 to 30 and one aged 80 or older). Four age groups were formed from the donors: young (average roughly 15 years), middle-aged (approximately 41), aged (roughly 59) and long-lived (around 82). To avoid experimental bias, donors of different ages were spread randomly across the sequencing lanes. Age-related changes in TCR beta repertoire diversity were measured in the study by deep sequencing normalized with unique cDNA molecular identifiers.

Donors were 30 to 45 systemically healthy Caucasian individuals from Russia aged roughly 6 to 90 years. Each donor gave approximately 10 milliliters of peripheral blood, collected into EDTA-treated Vacutainer tubes. Ficoll-Paque density-gradient centrifugation was used to isolate PBMCs, with at least 6.5 million obtained per sample. Total RNA, at least 6 micrograms per sample, was extracted from PBMCs with Trizol reagent. For every donor, flow cytometry on a PBMC aliquot measured the percentage of naive CD45RAhigh/CD27high T cells. Library generation was performed with 5' RACE. TCRdb lists the instrument as Illumina HiSeq 2500. A second PCR of roughly 6 to 11 cycles was run with a J-beta primer mix and a sample-barcoded 5' primer. Each TCR beta cDNA molecule received a unique molecular identifier from a template-switch 5' adaptor carrying 12 random nucleotides. At least 3 million CDR3-containing paired-end reads were obtained from each sample. The Mint cDNA synthesis kit, primed by a TRBC-specific oligonucleotide, was used to synthesize first-strand cDNA from all RNA. All cDNA was treated with uracil-DNA glycosylase and then went through a first 18-cycle PCR with the universal primers M1SS and BC2_uni_R. On the authors' methods: Normalization of each sample was performed by random selection of 1 million high-quality reads, each carrying a distinct molecular identifier. Reads with shared molecular identifiers were discarded instead of being binned into consensus sequences. CDR3 identification, clonotype clustering and error correction used MiTCR with a Q25 quality threshold and the strictest error-elimination algorithm. A nonparametric unseen species model with Euler transformation was used to estimate a lower bound on total TCR beta diversity. TCRdb cleaned the public reads at Q25 with fastp, built clones with MiXCR and kept in-frame beta chains. Rows are combined by CDR3 protein, so each entry shows the most common genes and DNA. These V and J calls originate from TCRdb's pipeline instead of the authors' own analysis. This sample holds more than 800,000 distinct CDR3 sequences; 29% were observed only once. Of the sample, roughly 17% is held by the ten largest clones.

The germline V gene provides CDR1 SGHAT and CDR2 FQNNGV. V is reduced by 4 bases and J by 1 base, leaving a spacing of 17 bases between them. The CDR3 holds 17 amino acids from the cysteine to the phenylalanine. CDR3 DNA only is kept here, 51 bases in frame from base 1. The table lists this clonotype with a few counts. Its recognized antigen is unknown. Within one base of it there is no much larger clone, and no base qualities were kept. Broader findings and caveats from the paper: There was a strong correlation between observed TCR beta diversity and the percentage of naive T cells measured by flow cytometry. As age increased, observed TCR beta diversity per million T cells dropped in a roughly linear way, and a significant reduction was already evident by age 40. The CMV infection status of donors was not known, potentially confounding age-related changes in expanded clonotypes. Since profiling was done on bulk unsorted PBMCs, naive and antigen-experienced compartments could not be conclusively compared. Total diversity estimates from one million sequenced T cells were considered lower bounds and underestimates. Compared with the aged group, the long-lived group had more naive CD4+ T cells, fewer expanded clones and increased TCR diversity, a pattern suggesting age selection.

The rearranged segments are TRBV11-2 and TRBJ2-1, with a weak D call of TRBD2 (6 bases match). Sample: blood. The source is a woman older than 75 in good health. The DNA sequence follows: TGTGCCAGCAGCTCCTGGCGGGGCGGGATATCCTACAATGAGCAGTTCTTC. Its product reads: CASSSWRGGISYNEQFF.